This TCR beta chain was obtained from a study of PD-1 blockade in classical Hodgkin lymphoma. Points from the study as a whole: Healthy donors were reported to have higher baseline TCR diversity than newly diagnosed patients. The origin of the repertoire differences remains undefined, with disease activity or prior therapy as possible causes.

Clones were read by immunoSEQ multiplex PCR, and TCRdb kept only the in-frame ones, dropping some. The sample has roughly 70,000 clones, about 93% seen once; the top ten hold less than 3.5%. CDR1 is MNHNS and CDR2 is SASEGT in the germline V gene. The CDR3 extends over 13 amino acids. Trimming removed 4 bases at V and 6 bases at J, with 10 bases between. Time point of the sample: newly diagnosed, previously untreated cHL patient sample. Comparison samples consisted of PBMCs from newly diagnosed, untreated classical Hodgkin lymphoma. In the case of this clone: The target antigen is unknown.

Sequenced sample: peripheral blood mononuclear cells (PBMCs). The receptor's source is a human donor with classical Hodgkin lymphoma. This sequence joins TRBV6-1 and TRBJ1-5; no firm D call. CDR3 sequence (DNA): TGTGCCAGCAGTGTAGGGATAGGTCAGCCCCAGCATTTT. This gives the protein CASSVGIGQPQHF.